This is a list of T cell receptor beta chains from one sample in a study of T cells in Graves' hyperthyroidism and ophthalmopathy. TCRdb re-called the multiplex PCR reads through MiXCR, storing one row per CDR3 protein. Of some 350,000 distinct CDR3 sequences listed, about a fifth are singletons. The sample consisted of blood. These receptors were collected from a woman aged 18-35 years with Graves' hyperthyroidism. CDR3s include the opening cysteine and the closing phenylalanine or tryptophan. The D gene is left open where the match is weak. Size is omitted from some rows. Given values are once, few, many or a class for expanded clones.

size: many
J: TRBJ2-5
D: -
V: TRBV2
CDR3: CASSDEGSQTQYF
DNA: TGTGCCAGCAGTGATGAAGGTTCGCAGACCCAGTACTTC

size: many
J: TRBJ2-4
D: -
V: TRBV6-1
CDR3: CASNEGPGAKNIQYF
DNA: TGTGCCAGCAACGAGGGCCCAGGCGCCAAAAACATTCAGTACTTC

size: many
J: TRBJ2-5
D: TRBD2
V: TRBV11-1
CDR3: CASSIRRGTRREAQYF
DNA: TGTGCCAGCAGCATCAGGAGGGGGACTAGGCGGGAGGCCCAGTACTTC

size: -
J: TRBJ1-5
D: TRBD1
V: TRBV12-3/TRBV12-4
CDR3: CASSSGQGGQPQHF
DNA: TGTGCCAGCAGCTCTGGACAGGGGGGTCAGCCCCAGCATTTT

size: many
J: TRBJ1-3
D: TRBD1
V: TRBV28
CDR3: CASSFSDRGSGNTIYF
DNA: TGTGCCAGCAGTTTCTCCGACAGGGGCTCTGGAAACACCATATATTTT

size: -
J: TRBJ1-1
D: -
V: TRBV3-1
CDR3: CASSAGSWGTEAFF
DNA: TGTGCCAGCAGCGCCGGGAGCTGGGGCACTGAAGCTTTCTTT

size: many
J: TRBJ2-7
D: TRBD1
V: TRBV7-8
CDR3: CASSLHRDRVYEQYF
DNA: TGTGCCAGCAGCCTACACCGGGACAGGGTCTACGAGCAGTACTTC

size: -
J: TRBJ2-5
D: -
V: TRBV6-2/TRBV6-3
CDR3: CASSYDLGGTQYF
DNA: TGTGCCAGCAGTTACGACTTGGGGGGGACCCAGTACTTC

size: many
J: TRBJ2-2
D: TRBD1
V: TRBV12-3/TRBV12-4
CDR3: CASSLPGQYTGELFF
DNA: TGTGCCAGCAGTTTACCGGGACAGTACACCGGGGAGCTGTTTTTT

size: many
J: TRBJ2-2
D: -
V: TRBV12-3/TRBV12-4
CDR3: CASSLAPFVELFF
DNA: TGTGCCAGCAGTTTAGCGCCATTCGTGGAGCTGTTTTTT

size: many
J: TRBJ1-1
D: TRBD1
V: TRBV6-2/TRBV6-3
CDR3: CASLGSGTGGRKSTEAFF
DNA: TGTGCCAGCTTAGGTTCGGGGACAGGGGGAAGGAAGAGCACTGAAGCTTTCTTT

size: -
J: TRBJ2-4
D: TRBD2
V: TRBV18
CDR3: CASSLLRGGALDIKYF
DNA: TGTGCCAGCTCTCTTCTTCGCGGGGGGGCCTTGGACATTAAGTACTTC

size: many
J: TRBJ1-5
D: -
V: TRBV9
CDR3: CASSAQGSNQPQHF
DNA: TGTGCCAGCAGTGCGCAGGGATCAAATCAGCCCCAGCATTTT

size: -
J: TRBJ1-5
D: TRBD1
V: TRBV20-1
CDR3: CSARGRGRLGNQPQHF
DNA: TGCAGTGCTAGGGGGAGGGGGCGCCTTGGCAATCAGCCCCAGCATTTT

size: once
J: TRBJ1-5
D: -
V: TRBV12-3/TRBV12-4
CDR3: CASSFAGGGDQPQHF
DNA: TGTGCCAGCAGTTTTGCCGGGGGCGGGGATCAGCCCCAGCATTTT

size: many
J: TRBJ2-7
D: -
V: TRBV6-5
CDR3: CASSWDRTPKGEQYF
DNA: TGTGCCAGCAGTTGGGACCGGACACCTAAGGGCGAGCAGTACTTC

size: many
J: TRBJ2-7
D: -
V: TRBV7-2
CDR3: CASVTGYEQYF
DNA: TGTGCCAGCGTCACGGGCTACGAGCAGTACTTC

size: many
J: TRBJ1-6
D: TRBD1
V: TRBV6-4
CDR3: CASSSGQGGDSPLHF
DNA: TGTGCCAGCAGTTCGGGACAGGGGGGTGATTCACCCCTCCACTTT

size: many
J: TRBJ2-5
D: TRBD1
V: TRBV27
CDR3: CASSLSWTGKETQYF
DNA: TGTGCCAGCAGTTTATCTTGGACAGGGAAAGAGACCCAGTACTTC

size: -
J: TRBJ2-5
D: -
V: TRBV14
CDR3: CASSQEDSGRQETQYF
DNA: TGTGCCAGCAGCCAAGAAGACAGCGGGCGACAAGAGACCCAGTACTTC

size: many
J: TRBJ2-2
D: -
V: TRBV20-1
CDR3: CSANPHGKANTGELFF
DNA: TGCAGTGCTAATCCCCATGGGAAGGCCAACACCGGGGAGCTGTTTTTT

size: -
J: TRBJ1-5
D: -
V: TRBV5-5
CDR3: CASSLWEGGNQPQHF
DNA: TGTGCCAGCAGCTTGTGGGAAGGTGGCAATCAGCCCCAGCATTTT

size: many
J: TRBJ1-1
D: -
V: TRBV6-5
CDR3: CASSYVQENTEAFF
DNA: TGTGCCAGCAGTTACGTACAGGAGAACACTGAAGCTTTCTTT

size: many
J: TRBJ1-2
D: -
V: TRBV20-1
CDR3: CSARDPTGFLYGYTF
DNA: TGCAGTGCTAGAGATCCGACAGGATTTCTCTATGGCTACACCTTC

size: -
J: TRBJ1-1
D: TRBD1
V: TRBV3-1
CDR3: CASSPGTGKGIAFF
DNA: TGTGCCAGCAGCCCCGGGACAGGGAAGGGTATAGCTTTCTTT

size: many
J: TRBJ2-5
D: -
V: TRBV7-9
CDR3: CASSASGQETQYF
DNA: TGTGCCAGCAGCGCGAGCGGGCAAGAGACCCAGTACTTC

size: many
J: TRBJ1-1
D: -
V: TRBV4-2
CDR3: CASSQGRTVNTEAFF
DNA: TGTGCCAGCAGCCAGGGCCGGACGGTTAACACTGAAGCTTTCTTT

size: many
J: TRBJ2-7
D: TRBD1
V: TRBV7-3
CDR3: CASSLTPGGGYEQYF
DNA: TGTGCCAGCAGCTTAACGCCAGGGGGTGGGTACGAGCAGTACTTC

size: -
J: TRBJ2-5
D: -
V: TRBV12-3/TRBV12-4
CDR3: CASTDSGKSRKVTQYF
DNA: TGTGCCAGCACTGATAGTGGGAAATCCCGTAAAGTGACCCAGTACTTC